What follows are 21 T cell receptor beta chains derived from one specimen sequenced in a study of blood T cell repertoires in COVID-19. The table came from immunoSEQ multiplex PCR; TCRdb's copy has only in-frame clones and leaves some out. The table includes 250,000 or so clones, about 84% detected once. What was sequenced was PBMCs or T cells enriched from blood (not recorded which). These receptors originate from a man aged 55-75 years who had recovered from COVID-19.

The chain employs TRBV10-3 and TRBJ1-5; 9 bases are shared with TRBD1. Germline CDR1 and CDR2: ENHRY and SYGVKD. Trimming took 3 bases from V and 7 from J; bases not matched to a gene: 4. The CDR3 runs to 14 residues. CDR3 protein: CAISEQGARQPQHF. DNA for the CDR3: TGTGCCATCAGTGAACAGGGGGCTCGGCAGCCCCAGCATTTT.

This clone has just one count. The chain recombines TRBV5-1 with TRBJ1-5; TRBD1 might be the D (5 bases). The CDR3 is made up of 15 amino acids. The germline gives CDR1 SGHRS, CDR2 YFSETQ. With 4 bases removed from V and 0 bases from J, the gap between germline ends came to 11 bases. The DNA for the CDR3 is TGCGCCAGCAGCATTGACAGTAATAGCAATCAGCCCCAGCATTTT. Protein sequence: CASSIDSNSNQPQHF. Full variable domain (remainder filled in from reference TRBV5-1 and TRBJ1-5): KAGVTQTPRYLIKTRGQQVTLSCSPISGHRSVSWYQQTPGQGLQFLFEYFSETQRNKGNFPGRFSGRQFSNSRSEMNVSTLELGDSALYLCASSIDSNSNQPQHFGDGTRLSIL.

For the CDR3, the DNA is TGCGCCAGCAGCACACGACCCGGGACACAAACTGCCGAAGCTTTCTTT. Its protein product is CASSTRPGTQTAEAFF. This chain joins TRBV5-1 and TRBJ1-1; maybe TRBD1 (6 bases). Between the trimmed V and J ends, which lost 4 bases and 8 bases, there was a span of 24 bases. CDR1 SGHRS and CDR2 YFSETQ come from the germline V gene. This CDR3 comprises 16 residues.

The CDR3 here is CASSPSDGAGGFGYTF. The CDR3 DNA is TGTGCCAGCTCACCATCCGATGGCGCAGGGGGTTTCGGCTACACCTTC. This sequence joins TRBV18 and TRBJ1-2; TRBD1 aligns across 7 bases. CDR3 length: 16 residues. Germline values: CDR1 KGHSH, CDR2 LQKENI. V shed 2 bases, J shed 8 bases, and the junction held 14 bases outside the gene matches.

This clone was counted a few times. Other DNA sequences from this sample encode an identical CDR3 as well. The rearrangement joins TRBV19 to TRBJ1-2; 12 bases fit TRBD1. Germline CDR1 is LNHDA and CDR2 is SQIVND (reference sequence). The CDR3 loop spans 13 amino acids. With 7 bases clipped from V and 8 bases from J, the junction kept 5 bases outside the gene matches. The CDR3 sequence is CASKGQGAWGYTF. The CDR3 DNA reads TGTGCCAGTAAGGGACAGGGGGCATGGGGCTACACCTTC.

V and J are TRBV5-4 and TRBJ1-1; TRBD1 is a possible D gene (5 bases). This CDR3 contains 15 residues. The germline V and J ends were trimmed by 5 bases and 0 bases, with 14 bases remaining between them. Germline V lookup: CDR1 SGHNT, CDR2 YYREEE (reference sequence). The CDR3 sequence is CASSHEQVLNTEAFF. The CDR3 bases are TGTGCCAGCAGTCACGAACAGGTATTGAACACTGAAGCTTTCTTT. The full variable domain, in which reference TRBV5-4 and TRBJ1-1 provide the parts outside the CDR3, is ETGVTQSPTHLIKTRGQQVTLRCSSQSGHNTVSWYQQALGQGPQFIFQYYREEENGRGNFPPRFSGLQFPNYSSELNVNALELDDSALYLCASSHEQVLNTEAFFGQGTRLTVV.

This sequence joins TRBV15 and TRBJ2-3, with 7 positions matching TRBD2. Germline lookup yields CDR1 LNHNV and CDR2 YYDKDF (reference sequence). Trimming cost V 0 bases and J 2 bases; bases outside gene matches: 8. This CDR3 is built from 17 residues. CDR3 DNA sequence: TGTGCCACCAGCAGAGATGTTGGGCGGGGGACCACAGATACGCAGTATTTT. As protein: CATSRDVGRGTTDTQYF.

The chain recombines TRBV18 with TRBJ2-5; D might be TRBD1 (6 bases). Looked up from germline, CDR1 is KGHSH and CDR2 is LQKENI. The CDR3 totals 14 residues. Trimming pared 6 bases from V and 5 bases from J, leaving 16 bases between. CDR3 residues: CASSPTGFGETQYF. In DNA form, the CDR3 reads TGTGCCAGCTCTCCTACAGGGTTTGGTGAGACCCAGTACTTC.

The chain links TRBV7-8 to TRBJ2-2, with TRBD1 as a possible D gene (6 bases). The V gene's germline CDR1 is SGHVS and CDR2 FQNEAQ. This CDR3 is 17 amino acids long. The germline V and J ends were trimmed by 4 bases and 2 bases, with 17 bases remaining between them. CDR3 nucleotide sequence: TGTGCCAGCAGCTCAGGGGTATTACGGGTAAACACCGGGGAGCTGTTTTTT. Residues: CASSSGVLRVNTGELFF.

The V gene is TRBV7-9, the J gene TRBJ1-2; no clear D gene. The V gene lost 4 bases and the J gene lost 3 bases, with 9 bases spanning the gap. This CDR3 is 13 amino acids long. Germline V lookup: CDR1 SEHNR, CDR2 FQNEAQ (reference sequence). In DNA, the CDR3 is TGTGCCAGCAGCTCAGACTACGACTATGGCTACACCTTC. Translation gives CASSSDYDYGYTF.

This chain connects TRBV27 to TRBJ2-7; TRBD1 matches 7 bases. The CDR3 loop spans 16 amino acids. Per germline, CDR1 MNHEY and CDR2 SMNVEV (reference sequence). The junction had 11 bases not matched to a gene; V was cut back by 5 bases and J by 1 base. The CDR3 region has the DNA TGTGCCAGCAGTCGCCGTGCTCGGGACAGTTCCTACGAGCAGTACTTC. Its protein product is CASSRRARDSSYEQYF.

The table lists this clone with a few counts. J is TRBJ2-2 and V is TRBV24-1; possibly TRBD2 for D (5 bases). This CDR3 comprises 13 residues. Germline assignment: CDR1 KGHDR and CDR2 SFDVKD. With 3 bases removed from V and 6 bases from J, the gap between germline ends came to 7 bases. The CDR3 sequence is CATSDRGSGELFF. CDR3 nucleotides: TGTGCCACCAGTGATCGGGGTTCCGGGGAGCTGTTTTTT.

V is TRBV6-2 or TRBV6-3 and J is TRBJ1-2; 8 bases are a match to TRBD1. Germline values: CDR1 MNHEY, CDR2 SVGEGT. This CDR3 is built from 14 residues. Trimming took 4 bases from V and 1 from J; bases not matched to a gene: 2. The CDR3: CASSSGGSNYGYTF. CDR3 sequence (DNA): TGTGCCAGCAGTTCAGGGGGCAGTAACTATGGCTACACCTTC.

This chain uses TRBV19 with TRBJ1-5; no reliable D call. Trimming shortened V by 0 bases and J by 4 bases, and 7 bases separated the two germline ends. The CDR3 loop spans 14 amino acids. Germline V gene sequence: CDR1 LNHDA, CDR2 SQIVND (reference sequence). In nucleotides, the CDR3 is TGTGCCAGTAGTATAGAGGGCGGGAATCAGCCCCAGCATTTT. Translation gives CASSIEGGNQPQHF.

The rearrangement joins TRBV2 to TRBJ1-3; 7 nucleotides line up with TRBD1. Unmatched junction bases numbered 6, after V lost 7 bases and J lost 0 bases. CDR1 and CDR2 (germline): SNHLY, FYNNEI. The CDR3 is made up of 15 amino acids. The CDR3 sequence: CASTPGQSSGNTIYF. CDR3 coding DNA: TGTGCCAGCACCCCGGGACAGTCCTCTGGAAACACCATATATTTT.

The rearrangement joins TRBV19 to TRBJ1-1; 7 bases are shared with TRBD1. The CDR3 has 14 residues. Unmatched junction bases numbered 2, after V lost 4 bases and J lost 0 bases. CDR1 and CDR2 (germline): LNHDA, SQIVND (reference sequence). In nucleotides, the CDR3 is TGTGCCAGTAGTAGACAGGGTATGAACACTGAAGCTTTCTTT. Protein product: CASSRQGMNTEAFF.

This chain joins TRBV7-9 and TRBJ1-6, with 9 bases fitting TRBD1. With 5 bases clipped from V and 7 bases from J, the junction kept 6 bases outside the gene matches. This CDR3 spans 15 amino acids. Germline CDR1 is SEHNR and CDR2 is FQNEAQ (reference sequence). The CDR3 loop is CASSPRQGENSPLHF. For the CDR3, the DNA is TGTGCCAGCAGCCCCCGACAGGGGGAAAATTCACCCCTCCACTTT.

This clone came up once. The V and J genes are TRBV11-3 and TRBJ2-3; TRBD2 might be the D (6 bases). V was cut by 4 bases and J by 0 bases, with 14 bases left in between. The CDR3 is 16 residues long. The germline gives CDR1 SGHNT, CDR2 YENEEA. Written as DNA, the CDR3 is TGTGCCAGCAGCTCGGGGGACCGGGGTAGCACAGATACGCAGTATTTT. Translating gives CASSSGDRGSTDTQYF.

This chain joins TRBV18 and TRBJ1-2, with D possibly TRBD1 on 5 matching bases. Germline CDR1 reads KGHSH; CDR2 reads LQKENI. Trimming took off 4 bases at V and 4 bases at J, with 10 bases between the two ends. The CDR3 covers 13 residues. The CDR3 coding sequence is TGTGCCAGCTCACAGGTGACAGTCTATGGCTACACCTTC. Encoded protein: CASSQVTVYGYTF. The full variable domain, with the rest looked up from reference TRBV18 and TRBJ1-2, is NAGVMQNPRHLVRRRGQEARLRCSPMKGHSHVYWYRQLPEEGLKFMVYLQKENIIDESGMPKERFSAEFPKEGPSILRIQQVVRGDSAAYFCASSQVTVYGYTFGSGTRLTVV.

The V gene is TRBV19, the J gene TRBJ2-2; D call uncertain. Germline CDR1 is LNHDA and CDR2 is SQIVND (reference sequence). The CDR3 is 14 amino acids. The V and J ends lost 5 bases and 0 bases respectively, with 7 bases between them. CDR3 in amino acids: CASSFPTNTGELFF. CDR3 nucleotides: TGTGCCAGTAGTTTCCCAACGAACACCGGGGAGCTGTTTTTT.

The chain links TRBV18 to TRBJ1-1, with D maybe TRBD1 (5 bases). CDR1 is KGHSH and CDR2 is LQKENI in the germline V gene. The CDR3 has 13 amino acids. V was cut by 9 bases and J by 3 bases, with 14 bases left in between. The CDR3 reads CASRLGQDTEAFF. DNA for the CDR3: TGTGCCAGTCGATTGGGGCAAGACACTGAAGCTTTCTTT.